These 26 T cell receptor beta chains came from one sample sequenced in a study of blood T cell repertoires in COVID-19. Sequencing used immunoSEQ multiplex PCR; TCRdb keeps in-frame clones, though not all of them. The repertoire holds roughly 80,000 clones, with more than 65% as singletons. The source material was peripheral blood. The receptor set was obtained from a middle-aged man with acute or convalescent COVID-19.

The V call is TRBV7-2, the J call TRBJ2-5; TRBD1 matches at 8 bases. The CDR3 consists of 16 residues. The J segment lost 5 bases and the V segment lost 2 bases, leaving 10 bases of the junction unmatched. Germline assignment: CDR1 SGHTA and CDR2 FQGNSA. CDR3 bases: TGTGCCAGCAGCTTAAAGTCTCCAGGGGGCAAGGAGACCCAGTACTTC. Amino acids: CASSLKSPGGKETQYF.

This chain links TRBV6-6 with TRBJ1-5; TRBD1 matches at 9 bases. The CDR3 contains 15 residues. Germline-derived CDR1 and CDR2 are MNHNY and SVGAGI (reference sequence). Germline trimming cut 6 bases from V and 6 bases from J; bases unmatched to any gene: 9. In nucleotides, the CDR3 is TGTGCCAGCAGGGTTCTCCTGGACAGGGGTCAGCCCCAGCATTTT. Residues: CASRVLLDRGQPQHF.

The V call is TRBV4-3, the J call TRBJ1-1, with 9 nucleotides matching TRBD1. Unmatched junction bases numbered 5, after V lost 4 bases and J lost 5 bases. The CDR3 is 14 residues long. The germline CDR1 and CDR2 sequences are LGHNA and YSLEER. In DNA, the CDR3 is TGCGCCAGCAGCCTTAACAGGGGGCGAACTGAAGCTTTCTTT. Translated, it gives CASSLNRGRTEAFF.

V gene TRBV7-9 combines with J gene TRBJ1-1; D perhaps matches TRBD1 (5 bases). This CDR3 comprises 13 residues. CDR1 and CDR2 (germline): SEHNR, FQNEAQ (reference sequence). V lost 11 bases and J 0 bases, leaving 13 bases between the germline ends. In DNA, the CDR3 is TGTGCCTGCTCCAGGGCAATGAACACTGAAGCTTTCTTT. It specifies CACSRAMNTEAFF.

This chain links TRBV19 with TRBJ1-1; 7 bases line up with TRBD1. V lost 6 bases, J lost 0 bases, and 4 bases stayed unmatched. The CDR3 spans 14 residues. CDR1 is LNHDA, CDR2 SQIVND, per germline (reference sequence). CDR3 sequence reads: CASRPDRVNTEAFF. CDR3 in DNA: TGTGCCAGTAGGCCAGACAGGGTGAACACTGAAGCTTTCTTT. Using reference TRBV19 and TRBJ1-1 for the parts outside the CDR3, the full variable domain is DGGITQSPKYLFRKEGQNVTLSCEQNLNHDAMYWYRQDPGQGLRLIYYSQIVNDFQKGDIAEGYSVSREKKESFPLTVTSAQKNPTAFYLCASRPDRVNTEAFFGQGTRLTVV.

The chain couples TRBV25-1 to TRBJ2-6; the match to TRBD1 covers 10 bases. CDR3 size: 18 residues. Germline V gene lookup returns CDR1 MGHDK and CDR2 SYGVNS. Trimming took 3 bases from V and 2 from J; bases not matched to a gene: 7. This chain's CDR3 is CASSEWTGGNTGANVLTF. CDR3 DNA sequence: TGTGCCAGCAGTGAGTGGACAGGGGGTAATACTGGGGCCAACGTCCTGACTTTC.

J is TRBJ2-2 and V is TRBV7-3; 11 positions match TRBD2. J was trimmed by 2 bases and V by 5 bases; bases with no gene match: 10. Germline CDR1 is SGHTA and CDR2 is FQGTGA. There are 18 residues in the CDR3. CDR3 coding DNA: TGTGCCAGCAGCGACCCTGATAGCGGGAGGGGTAACACCGGGGAGCTGTTTTTT. It encodes CASSDPDSGRGNTGELFF.

This sequence joins TRBV6-5 and TRBJ1-2; TRBD1 might be the D (5 bases). There are 14 residues in the CDR3. V lost 6 bases and J 4 bases, leaving 15 bases between the germline ends. Looked up from germline, CDR1 is MNHEY and CDR2 is SVGAGI. The CDR3 nucleotides read TGTGCCAGCAGCCCCGGGACGGGACTCTATGGCTACACCTTC. It is translated as CASSPGTGLYGYTF.

The J gene is TRBJ1-2, the V gene TRBV29-1; 8 nucleotides match TRBD1. The CDR3 sequence is 14 residues long. Germline V CDR1 and CDR2: SQVTM, ANQGSEA. Trimming took 7 bases from V and 4 from J; bases not matched to a gene: 11. CDR3 sequence: CSGVTGQGGYGYTF. Here the CDR3 DNA reads TGCAGCGGGGTTACTGGACAGGGCGGCTATGGCTACACCTTC.

The chain uses TRBV19 and TRBJ2-5; TRBD2 is a possible D gene (6 bases). Germline-derived CDR1 and CDR2 are LNHDA and SQIVND (reference sequence). This CDR3 spans 15 amino acids. V was pared by 5 bases and J by 6 bases, with 19 bases between. The CDR3 sequence is CASSARGTYGKTQYF. The CDR3 DNA reads TGTGCCAGTAGTGCACGCGGGACCTATGGGAAGACCCAGTACTTC.

This chain connects TRBV19 to TRBJ1-1, with TRBD1 as a possible D gene (5 bases). V shed 4 bases and J shed 0 bases, with 12 bases lying between them. CDR3 length: 15 residues. The germline CDR1 and CDR2 sequences are LNHDA and SQIVND (reference sequence). The CDR3 region has the DNA TGTGCCAGTAGTACGAGGGGAGGGGTGAACACTGAAGCTTTCTTT. Amino acids: CASSTRGGVNTEAFF. Full variable domain (missing parts from reference TRBV19 and TRBJ1-1): DGGITQSPKYLFRKEGQNVTLSCEQNLNHDAMYWYRQDPGQGLRLIYYSQIVNDFQKGDIAEGYSVSREKKESFPLTVTSAQKNPTAFYLCASSTRGGVNTEAFFGQGTRLTVV.

Written as DNA, the CDR3 is TGTGCCAGCAGCCAGACAGTGACCTACGAGCAGTACTTC. It is translated as CASSQTVTYEQYF. The chain employs TRBV7-9 and TRBJ2-7; D may be TRBD1 (5 bases). CDR3 length: 13 amino acids. V was shortened by 5 bases and J by 2 bases, with 10 bases between the two germline ends. CDR1 SEHNR and CDR2 FQNEAQ come from the germline V gene (reference sequence).

This sequence joins TRBV6-5 and TRBJ1-1; 10 bases line up with TRBD1. Germline loops: CDR1 MNHEY, CDR2 SVGAGI. Germline trimming cut 5 bases from V and 2 bases from J; bases unmatched to any gene: 5. The length of the CDR3 is 15 residues. In nucleotides, the CDR3 is TGTGCCAGCAGTCGCCGGGACAGGGGAAACACTGAAGCTTTCTTT. It yields the protein CASSRRDRGNTEAFF.

The gene calls are TRBV5-4 and TRBJ2-1; 12 positions match TRBD2. This CDR3 region has 17 residues. Germline V lookup: CDR1 SGHNT, CDR2 YYREEE (reference sequence). V lost 4 bases and J lost 7; bases outside the gene matches: 12. DNA for the CDR3: TGTGCCAGCAGCCCGGACGTCTCAGGACTAGCGGGAAATGAGCAGTTCTTC. It translates to CASSPDVSGLAGNEQFF.

The V call is TRBV15, the J call TRBJ1-2; no definite D call. Germline-derived CDR1 and CDR2 are LNHNV and YYDKDF (reference sequence). V lost 6 bases, J lost 3 bases, and 23 bases lay in between. The CDR3 is 17 amino acids. CDR3 DNA: TGTGCCACCAGTGTTTGGCCAGATAAGGAGACCTACTATGGCTACACCTTC. It codes for CATSVWPDKETYYGYTF.

The chain carries TRBV3-1 (or the pseudogene TRBV3-2) and TRBJ2-3; no clear D. This CDR3 contains 12 residues. V lost 4 bases, J lost 7 bases, and 9 bases lay in between. CDR1 and CDR2 from the germline V gene are LGHDT and YNNKEL (reference sequence). The CDR3 loop is CASSPPGYTQYF. The CDR3 DNA is TGTGCCAGCAGCCCCCCTGGCTATACGCAGTATTTT.

The chain uses TRBV6-1 and TRBJ1-1; TRBD1 might be the D (5 bases). The CDR3 length is 14 residues. V lost 2 bases and J 9 bases, leaving 16 bases between the germline ends. Germline V gene data show CDR1 as MNHNS and CDR2 as SASEGT. CDR3 coding DNA: TGTGCCAGCAGTGAAAAGGGTCAGGGCGAGAAAGCTTTCTTT. Translated: CASSEKGQGEKAFF.

The J gene is TRBJ1-6, the V gene TRBV2; possibly TRBD1 for D (6 bases). The V end lost 7 bases, the J end lost 9 bases, and 22 bases lay between the germline ends. This CDR3 is 16 amino acids long. Germline values: CDR1 SNHLY, CDR2 FYNNEI. The CDR3 here is CASTRPAAGETSPLHF. For the CDR3, the DNA is TGTGCCAGCACCCGACCCGCGGCAGGGGAGACTTCACCCCTCCACTTT.

This clone has just one count. J is TRBJ1-2 and V is TRBV13; 9 bases align to TRBD1. In germline, CDR1 is PRHDT, CDR2 FYEKMQ (reference sequence). With V trimmed by 3 bases and J by 2 bases, 4 bases remained unmatched. The CDR3 extends over 15 amino acids. CDR3 amino acids: CASSFQTGGNYGYTF. In nucleotides, the CDR3 is TGTGCCAGCAGCTTCCAGACAGGGGGGAACTATGGCTACACCTTC.

This clone is a singleton in its sample. This chain uses TRBV7-2 with TRBJ1-1; 7 nucleotides line up with TRBD1. This CDR3 is built from 15 residues. Germline V lookup: CDR1 SGHTA, CDR2 FQGNSA. V lost 5 bases to trimming and J lost 9 bases; unmatched junction nucleotides: 15. CDR3 in DNA: TGTGCCAGCAGCGGTAGACAGGGCAGTCTCGGCAAAGCTTTCTTT. This encodes CASSGRQGSLGKAFF.

V is TRBV12-3 or TRBV12-4 and J is TRBJ1-2; 8 bases map to TRBD1. After removal of 5 bases from V and 7 bases from J, the junction contained 6 bases not matched to a gene. There are 13 residues in the CDR3. The CDR3 sequence: CASSLITGGGYTF. The DNA of the CDR3 is TGTGCCAGCAGTCTTATCACAGGGGGTGGCTACACCTTC.

V and J are TRBV7-6 and TRBJ1-3; 11 positions match TRBD1. The germline V gene encodes CDR1 SGHVS and CDR2 FNYEAQ. The V segment lost 5 bases and the J segment 1 base; nucleotides outside the gene matches: 7. This CDR3 has 17 amino acids. CDR3 loop: CASSIGTGGYSGNTIYF. The CDR3 DNA reads as TGTGCCAGCAGCATTGGGACAGGGGGATATTCTGGAAACACCATATATTTT.

The V gene is TRBV7-3, the J gene TRBJ2-1; TRBD2 might be the D (6 bases). Trimming left V 3 bases short and J 2 bases short, with 11 bases between. Germline values: CDR1 SGHTA, CDR2 FQGTGA. This CDR3 is 15 amino acids long. CDR3 residues: CASSFRDLAYNEQFF. The CDR3 bases are TGTGCCAGCAGCTTCCGGGACTTGGCCTACAATGAGCAGTTCTTC.

In DNA, the CDR3 is TGTGCCAGCAGCTGGATGACTAGCACCGGCACAGATACGCAGTATTTT. Amino acid sequence: CASSWMTSTGTDTQYF. The chain is built from TRBV5-8 and TRBJ2-3; 7 bases are a match to TRBD2. Looked up from germline, CDR1 is SGHTS and CDR2 is YDEGEE. The CDR3 loop spans 16 amino acids. With 3 bases clipped from V and 1 base from J, the junction kept 8 bases outside the gene matches.

The V call is TRBV12-5, the J call TRBJ1-2; 8 positions agree with TRBD1. The CDR3 sequence is 14 residues long. V shed 6 bases and J 4 bases; nucleotides not matched to a gene: 7. Looked up from germline, CDR1 is LGHNT and CDR2 is FRNRAP. The CDR3 DNA follows: TGTGCTAGTGGCTCAGGGGGCATGGTCTATGGCTACACCTTC. Encoded protein: CASGSGGMVYGYTF.

The chain uses TRBV6-5 and TRBJ1-2, with TRBD1 matching over 7 bases. The CDR3 is 13 residues long. The V gene's germline CDR1 is MNHEY and CDR2 SVGAGI. V shed 7 bases and J 13 bases; nucleotides not matched to a gene: 15. For the CDR3, the DNA is TGTGCCAGCAACGAACGTACGACAGGGCCACCCACCTTC. This gives the protein CASNERTTGPPTF.